This T cell receptor (beta chain) was identified in a study of T cell responses to AZD1222 COVID-19 vaccine. Notes on this clone: Its cognate antigen is unknown.

Findings and limits, study-wide: Two doses of AZD1222 preceded a rise in Spike-specific TCR breadth and depth. CD4 TCRs associated with vaccination spanned spike, dominating at 160-218 and 743-854. Repertoires were collected only later (after the peak T cell response had occurred).

Produced via immunoSEQ multiplex PCR; TCRdb's table is partial and in-frame only. Of fewer than 40,000 clones listed, approximately 88% were seen once; the top ten hold roughly a quarter. CDR1 LGHDT and CDR2 YNNKEL come from the germline V gene (reference sequence). This CDR3 region has 16 residues. Trimming took off 0 bases at V and 0 bases at J, with 9 bases between the two ends. The rearrangement joins TRBV3-1 (or the pseudogene TRBV3-2) to TRBJ2-4, with TRBD1 as a possible D gene (5 bases). This receptor was obtained from an adult who received the MenACWY meningococcal vaccine as a control. The sample here was peripheral blood, taken 28 days after the second dose of the MenACWY control vaccine. CDR3 coding DNA: TGTGCCAGCAGCCAAGAGACAGTTCAAGCCAAAAACATTCAGTACTTC. Its protein product is CASSQETVQAKNIQYF.